This T cell receptor (beta chain) was documented in a study of CD8 T cells in Susac syndrome. The study's findings and limits: In its TCR sequencing and HLA analysis, the study acknowledged that the number of individuals was relatively small.

Reverse transcription of roughly 0.5 to 1 ug RNA was carried out with random hexamers. The immunoSEQ assay covered 54 Vbeta and 13 Jbeta segments for CDR3. TCRdb reanalysed the immunoSEQ multiplex PCR reads using MiXCR and keeps one entry per CDR3 protein. The top ten hold over 0.1% of the sample, which has around 150,000 distinct CDR3 sequences, approximately 95% seen once. As regards this clonotype: Its antigen remains unidentified. An end of the junction does not agree with germline; a read error may underlie this.

The sequenced target, TCR beta, came from blood CD8+ and CD4+ T cells. TEMRA cells were enriched by FACS, while CD8+ and CD4+ T cells were obtained through a negative isolation that was performed magnetically. Looked up from germline, CDR1 is DFQATT and CDR2 is SNEGSKA (reference sequence). The CDR3 is 15 residues long. V is TRBV20-1 and J is TRBJ1-6, with a tentative D call TRBD1 (5 bases). Sequencing was carried out using CD4+ T cells from PBMCs. The TCR was taken from a human donor with multiple sclerosis. CDR3 DNA sequence: TGCAGTGCTAGAGTCCTCACGGGGCGAAATTCACCCCTCCATTTT. It codes for CSARVLTGRNSPLHF.